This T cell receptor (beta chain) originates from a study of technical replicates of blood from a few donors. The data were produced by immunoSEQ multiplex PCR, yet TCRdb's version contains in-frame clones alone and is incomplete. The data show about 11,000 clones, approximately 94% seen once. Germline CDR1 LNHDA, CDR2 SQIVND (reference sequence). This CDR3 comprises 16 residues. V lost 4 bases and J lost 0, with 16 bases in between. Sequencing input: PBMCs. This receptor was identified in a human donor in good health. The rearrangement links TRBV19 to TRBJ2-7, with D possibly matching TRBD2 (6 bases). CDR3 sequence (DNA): TGTGCCAGTAGTACCCGGGACTCCTACTACTCCTACGAGCAGTACTTC. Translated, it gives CASSTRDSYYSYEQYF.